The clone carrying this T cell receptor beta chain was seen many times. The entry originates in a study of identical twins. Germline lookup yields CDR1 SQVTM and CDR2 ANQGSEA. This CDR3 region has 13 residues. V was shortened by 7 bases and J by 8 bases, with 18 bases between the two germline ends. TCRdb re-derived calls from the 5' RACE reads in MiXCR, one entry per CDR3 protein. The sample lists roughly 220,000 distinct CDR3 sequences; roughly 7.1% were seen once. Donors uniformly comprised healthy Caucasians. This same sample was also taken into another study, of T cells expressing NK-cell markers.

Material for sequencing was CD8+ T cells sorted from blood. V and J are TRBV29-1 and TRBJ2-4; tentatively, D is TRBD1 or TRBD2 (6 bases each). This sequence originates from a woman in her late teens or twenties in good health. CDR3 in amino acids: CSAPSEGGDIQYF. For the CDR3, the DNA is TGCAGCGCCCCCTCGGAGGGGGGTGACATTCAGTACTTC. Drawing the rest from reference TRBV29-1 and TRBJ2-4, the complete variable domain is SAVISQKPSRDICQRGTSLTIQCQVDSQVTMMFWYRQQPGQSLTLIATANQGSEATYESGFVIDKFPISRPNLTFSTLTVSNMSPEDSSIYLCSAPSEGGDIQYFGAGTRLSVL.